A selection of T cell receptor beta chains follows, all from one sample in a study of CD8 T cells in ankylosing spondylitis. TCRdb passed the 5' RACE reads through MiXCR, listing each CDR3 protein once. The sample lists about 280,000 distinct CDR3 sequences; around 20% were seen once. Sample: blood, either unsorted or a sorted T cell fraction (not recorded which). The receptors originated from a male donor with ankylosing spondylitis or in good health (not recorded which). CDR3s include the opening cysteine and the closing phenylalanine or tryptophan. D genes are given only for firm matches. Clone size is given for some rows only: seen once, a few or many times, or a class if the clone is expanded.

d_gene | j_gene | v_gene | abundance | CDR3aa | CDR3nt
- | TRBJ1-2 | TRBV6-1 | few | CASSENVRSSYGYTF | TGTGCCAGCAGTGAAAATGTCAGGTCATCATATGGCTACACCTTC
TRBD1 | TRBJ2-1 | TRBV29-1 | - | CSVVPRGPDEQFF | TGCAGCGTTGTACCCAGGGGGCCCGATGAGCAGTTCTTC
TRBD1 | TRBJ2-1 | TRBV2 | few | CASTSETGKPKTYNEQFF | TGTGCCAGCACCTCGGAGACAGGGAAACCGAAAACGTACAATGAGCAGTTCTTC
TRBD2 | TRBJ2-5 | TRBV12-3/TRBV12-4 | many | CASSHGGYETQYF | TGTGCCAGCAGCCACGGGGGGTATGAGACCCAGTACTTC
- | TRBJ2-2 | TRBV27 | - | CASSLVGGGTGELFF | TGTGCCAGCAGTTTAGTGGGGGGCGGGACCGGGGAGCTGTTTTTT
TRBD1 | TRBJ2-1 | TRBV2 | once | CTSKKQGAGEQFF | TGTACCAGCAAAAAACAGGGGGCGGGTGAGCAGTTCTTC
- | TRBJ2-1 | TRBV6-2/TRBV6-3 | few | CASSYINEQFF | TGTGCCAGCAGTTACATCAATGAGCAGTTCTTC
TRBD1 | TRBJ1-2 | TRBV12-3/TRBV12-4 | - | CASSLGGQGYGYTF | TGTGCCAGCAGTTTAGGGGGACAGGGGTATGGCTACACCTTC
TRBD1 | TRBJ1-4 | TRBV27 | few | CASSSRTGYNEKLFF | TGTGCCAGCAGTTCTCGGACAGGTTATAATGAAAAACTGTTTTTT
- | TRBJ1-2 | TRBV12-2 | - | CASRSPGTGASGYTF | TGTGCAAGTCGCAGCCCCGGGACAGGGGCCAGCGGCTACACCTTC
- | TRBJ2-3 | TRBV12-3/TRBV12-4 | - | CASSLEGNTQYF | TGTGCCAGCAGTTTAGAGGGAAATACGCAGTATTTT
TRBD1 | TRBJ1-4 | TRBV6-4 | - | CASRPDREGEKLFF | TGTGCCAGCAGACCAGACAGGGAAGGTGAAAAACTGTTTTTT
- | TRBJ1-1 | TRBV5-1 | - | CASSLVSQGNTEAFF | TGCGCCAGCAGCTTGGTTTCGCAGGGGAACACTGAAGCTTTCTTT
TRBD1 | TRBJ2-4 | TRBV12-3/TRBV12-4 | few | CASSIRQGGLAKNIQYF | TGTGCCAGCAGTATCCGACAGGGGGGCTTAGCCAAAAACATTCAGTACTTC
- | TRBJ1-1 | TRBV5-1 | few | CASSLEWGNTEAFF | TGCGCCAGCAGCCTGGAATGGGGCAACACTGAAGCTTTCTTT
TRBD2 | TRBJ2-1 | TRBV2 | - | CASSDLGLAGDHNEQFF | TGTGCCAGCAGTGATTTAGGACTAGCGGGGGATCACAATGAGCAGTTCTTC
TRBD1 | TRBJ2-2 | TRBV6-1 | few | CASSRRQGRNTGELFF | TGTGCCAGCAGCCGCAGACAGGGTAGAAACACCGGGGAGCTGTTTTTT
TRBD2 | TRBJ2-1 | TRBV7-9 | - | CASSKRDGSFNEQFF | TGTGCCAGCAGCAAGCGGGACGGGAGTTTTAATGAGCAGTTCTTC
- | TRBJ1-5 | TRBV7-8 | - | CASSRGAVSNQPQHF | TGTGCCAGCAGCAGAGGGGCCGTTAGCAATCAGCCCCAGCATTTT
- | TRBJ2-5 | TRBV28 | many | CATSGPWGTQYF | TGTGCCACCTCCGGGCCCTGGGGGACCCAGTACTTC
- | TRBJ2-3 | TRBV7-9 | - | CALSDGATDTQYF | TGTGCCCTCTCGGATGGGGCAACAGATACGCAGTATTTT
- | TRBJ1-1 | TRBV3-1 | many | CASSQGETGQAFF | TGTGCCAGCAGCCAAGGGGAAACAGGACAAGCTTTCTTT
- | TRBJ2-1 | TRBV9 | - | CASSVHQGVLYNEQFF | TGTGCCAGCAGCGTACATCAGGGAGTCCTATACAATGAGCAGTTCTTC
- | TRBJ1-1 | TRBV12-3/TRBV12-4 | few | CASSLGVRGNTEAFF | TGTGCCAGCAGTTTAGGGGTCAGGGGGAACACTGAAGCTTTCTTT
TRBD1 | TRBJ2-6 | TRBV18 | - | CASSLNTGQGSGANVLTF | TGTGCCAGCTCACTCAACACGGGACAGGGCTCTGGGGCCAACGTCCTGACTTTC
- | TRBJ2-3 | TRBV5-5 | - | CASTPITSTDTQYF | TGTGCCAGCACCCCGATAACTAGCACAGATACGCAGTATTTT
- | TRBJ2-3 | TRBV20-1 | few | CSAGRSGVTDTQYF | TGCAGTGCCGGCAGATCAGGGGTCACAGATACGCAGTATTTT
- | TRBJ1-1 | TRBV28 | - | CANTPAGKNTEAFF | TGTGCCAACACCCCGGCGGGGAAAAACACTGAAGCTTTCTTT
- | TRBJ1-3 | TRBV20-1 | few | CSARARSSGNTIYF | TGCAGTGCTAGGGCCAGGAGCTCTGGAAACACCATATATTTT
- | TRBJ2-1 | TRBV6-5 | many | CASSYEARSSYNEQFF | TGTGCCAGCAGTTACGAAGCCAGGAGCTCCTACAATGAGCAGTTCTTC
TRBD1 | TRBJ1-5 | TRBV2 | - | CASSAGGAEPQHF | TGTGCCAGCAGTGCAGGGGGCGCGGAGCCCCAGCATTTT
TRBD2 | TRBJ2-5 | TRBV12-3/TRBV12-4 | - | CASSGLAGGKETQYF | TGTGCCAGCAGTGGACTAGCGGGGGGTAAAGAGACCCAGTACTTC
- | TRBJ1-2 | TRBV11-2 | - | CASSFPSQGLYGYTF | TGTGCCAGCAGCTTTCCATCACAAGGGCTCTATGGCTACACCTTC
- | TRBJ2-1 | TRBV9 | - | CASSANSPGVGEQFF | TGTGCCAGCAGCGCTAATTCCCCGGGAGTGGGTGAGCAGTTCTTC
TRBD2 | TRBJ2-1 | TRBV20-1 | many | CSALRLAGRSYNEQFF | TGCAGTGCTCTGAGGCTAGCGGGTCGCTCCTACAATGAGCAGTTCTTC
TRBD1 | TRBJ1-5 | TRBV20-1 | - | CSALRGRVGNQPQHF | TGCAGTGCTCTCAGGGGGCGCGTGGGCAATCAGCCCCAGCATTTT
- | TRBJ2-5 | TRBV10-3 | many | CAISESGETQYF | TGTGCCATCAGTGAGTCGGGAGAGACCCAGTACTTC
- | TRBJ2-3 | TRBV14 | - | CASSGLPADTQYF | TGTGCCAGCAGCGGGTTACCCGCGGATACGCAGTATTTT
TRBD1 | TRBJ2-5 | TRBV20-1 | - | CSARDTGTGGIGTQYF | TGCAGTGCTAGGGATACCGGGACAGGGGGCATTGGGACCCAGTACTTC
TRBD1 | TRBJ1-1 | TRBV5-7 | few | CASSPGTGGSRGAFF | TGTGCCAGCAGCCCCGGGACAGGGGGCTCCCGGGGGGCTTTCTTT
TRBD1 | TRBJ1-1 | TRBV5-1 | - | CASSPNLAGGNTEAFF | TGCGCCAGCAGCCCCAATTTGGCAGGGGGGAACACTGAAGCTTTCTTT
- | TRBJ1-5 | TRBV7-9 | - | CASSLGGDGVPQHF | TGTGCCAGCAGCTTAGGGGGAGACGGCGTGCCCCAGCATTTT
- | TRBJ2-3 | TRBV29-1 | many | CSVGERYTDTQYF | TGCAGCGTTGGTGAGCGGTACACAGATACGCAGTATTTT
- | TRBJ1-1 | TRBV5-5 | few | CASSLSGMGEAFF | TGTGCCAGCAGCTTGTCGGGTATGGGAGAAGCTTTCTTT
- | TRBJ2-1 | TRBV6-2/TRBV6-3 | - | CASSFINEQFF | TGTGCCAGCAGTTTTATCAATGAGCAGTTCTTC
- | TRBJ2-5 | TRBV5-1 | few | CASSFSRDNQETQYF | TGCGCCAGCAGCTTCTCCCGGGACAACCAAGAGACCCAGTACTTC
TRBD2 | TRBJ2-5 | TRBV3-1 | - | CASSQDEVSGRETQYF | TGTGCCAGCAGCCAAGATGAAGTTAGCGGGAGGGAGACCCAGTACTTC
- | TRBJ2-5 | TRBV20-1 | - | CSAPHVRGQETQYF | TGCAGTGCTCCCCACGTCCGGGGGCAAGAGACCCAGTACTTC
TRBD1 | TRBJ2-1 | TRBV6-5 | - | CASSYGTGLNEQFF | TGTGCCAGCAGTTACGGGACAGGGCTCAATGAGCAGTTCTTC
- | TRBJ1-1 | TRBV4-1 | few | CASSQATVRRNTEAFF | TGCGCCAGCAGCCAAGCAACGGTGAGACGGAACACTGAAGCTTTCTTT
- | TRBJ2-4 | TRBV2 | - | CASSDLGAAKNIQYF | TGTGCCAGCAGTGACTTGGGGGCGGCCAAAAACATTCAGTACTTC
- | TRBJ1-1 | TRBV30 | - | CALGLDRLFGEAFF | TGTGCCTTGGGACTAGACAGGCTTTTTGGTGAAGCTTTCTTT
TRBD2 | TRBJ2-1 | TRBV20-1 | few | CSAPAGGLYEQFF | TGCAGTGCCCCAGCGGGGGGGCTGTATGAGCAGTTCTTC
- | TRBJ2-1 | TRBV20-1 | - | CSVELGDNEQFF | TGCAGTGTCGAGTTGGGGGACAATGAGCAGTTCTTC
- | TRBJ2-3 | TRBV5-1 | - | CASSSGTPGDTQYF | TGCGCCAGCAGCTCCGGGACCCCCGGAGATACGCAGTATTTT
- | TRBJ1-1 | TRBV5-1 | - | CASSLGYGGPMNTEAFF | TGCGCCAGCAGCTTGGGCTACGGGGGTCCCATGAACACTGAAGCTTTCTTT
TRBD2 | TRBJ2-3 | TRBV18 | - | CASSPEGRADTQYF | TGTGCCAGCTCACCGGAAGGGAGGGCAGATACGCAGTATTTT
TRBD1 | TRBJ1-2 | TRBV5-1 | many | CASSDDRAAGYTF | TGCGCCAGCAGCGACGACAGGGCGGCTGGCTACACCTTC
TRBD2 | TRBJ2-1 | TRBV12-3/TRBV12-4 | - | CASSRGLAGFGNEQFF | TGTGCCAGCAGCCGCGGACTAGCGGGATTCGGGAATGAGCAGTTCTTC